This T cell receptor (beta chain) was recovered during a study of blood T cell repertoires in COVID-19. Study details: Both acute and convalescent COVID-19 samples were obtained from the United States, Italy and Spain. Sources were T cells, B-cell-depleted T cells, or PBMCs; the material itself was cDNA or gDNA.

Recruits, aged about 18 to 95 years, lived in 24 US areas. Resolution of symptoms, clearance, or two negative PCRs was present in recovered Cohort 3 donors. Assay used: immunoSEQ multiplex PCR; TCRdb lists only in-frame clones, some missing. The table lists around 150,000 clones, 75% to 90% of them singletons. This clone is a singleton in its sample. The CDR3 covers 16 residues. The V gene's germline CDR1 is MGHRA and CDR2 YSYEKL. Trimming took 5 bases from V and 0 from J; bases not matched to a gene: 5. The sequenced sample consisted of PBMCs or T cells enriched from blood (not recorded which). The chain carries TRBV4-1 and TRBJ1-5; 9 nucleotides line up with TRBD1. The sequence came from a woman aged 60-75 years who had recovered from COVID-19. The CDR3 loop reads CASSVRQGVSNQPQHF. CDR3 nucleotides: TGCGCCAGCAGCGTACGACAGGGGGTTAGCAATCAGCCCCAGCATTTT.